This TCR beta chain comes out of a study of blood T cells in healthy people across ages. Study outcomes and limitations: TCR beta diversity was tightly associated with the proportion of naive T cells. Investigators viewed diversity estimates from one million T cells as underestimates, the study reported.

The authors ran a second PCR of about 7 to 12 cycles using a sample-barcoded 5' primer and a J-beta primer mix. With 12 random nucleotides, a template-switch adaptor tagged each individual cDNA molecule. TCRdb reprocessed the 5' RACE reads via MiXCR and lists one record per CDR3 protein. The table lists roughly 1,800,000 distinct CDR3 sequences, just under 50% of them singletons. Healthy Caucasian individuals from Russia aged about 6 to 90 served as donors. This clonotype was counted only a few times. As yet, its antigen is unknown. The germline CDR1 and CDR2 sequences are KGHDR and SFDVKD. The CDR3 has 15 residues. Losses at the gene ends were 2 bases for V and 7 bases for J; bases not matched to a gene: 6.

This TCR was sampled from a woman in her thirties or forties in good health. The sequenced sample was blood. The rearrangement uses TRBV24-1 and TRBJ2-3, with 9 bases lining up with TRBD2. The CDR3 sequence: CATSDYGLAGNTQYF. The CDR3 region has the DNA TGTGCCACCAGTGATTATGGGCTAGCGGGGAATACGCAGTATTTT.